This paragraph covers one TCR beta chain sequence. The clone's antigen remains unknown. Base qualities are not recorded, but no much larger clone differs from it by a single base. This record belongs to a study of blood T cells in healthy people across ages (dated by TCRdb to between 2014 and 2017). For the study in its entirety: In model experiments, template switching captured about one uniquely barcoded TCR beta cDNA molecule for every two T cells. The study measured age-related changes in TCR beta repertoire diversity using deep sequencing normalized with unique cDNA molecular identifiers. Four age groups were formed from the donors: young (average roughly 15 years), middle-aged (approximately 42), aged (about 62) and long-lived (around 82). Donors of different ages were randomly distributed across sequencing lanes to avoid experimental bias. The study analyzed two additional independent replicas of 1 million unique cDNA reads from the same blood draw for two donors, one aged 18 to 29 and one aged 80 or older.

Donors were under 40 systemically healthy Caucasian individuals from Russia aged roughly 6 to 90 years. Approximately 9.3 milliliters of peripheral blood were collected from each donor into EDTA-treated Vacutainer tubes. Ficoll-Paque density-gradient centrifugation was used to isolate PBMCs, with at least 7 million obtained per sample. Trizol reagent was used to extract total RNA from the PBMCs, yielding at least 5 micrograms per sample. For every donor, flow cytometry on a PBMC aliquot measured the percentage of naive CD45RAhigh/CD27high T cells. Overall study results and their limits: Observed TCR beta diversity correlated strongly with the percentage of naive T cells measured by flow cytometry. Compared with the aged group, the long-lived group had more naive CD4+ T cells, fewer expanded clones and increased TCR diversity, a pattern suggesting age selection. Total diversity estimates from one million sequenced T cells were considered lower bounds and underestimates. Bulk unsorted PBMC profiling prevented conclusive comparison of naive and antigen-experienced compartments. Observed TCR beta diversity per million T cells fell roughly linearly with age, and a significant reduction was already apparent by age about 36. The CMV infection status of donors was not known, potentially confounding age-related changes in expanded clonotypes.

For this chain, trimming is 9 bases at the V end and 0 bases at the J end, and the number of junction bases without a gene match is 10. Sequences ENHRY (CDR1) and SYGVKD (CDR2) are obtained from the germline V gene. From the cysteine up to the phenylalanine, the CDR3 has a length of 17 residues. This entry keeps only the CDR3 DNA: 51 bases, framed from base 1. The library was prepared using 5' RACE. A second PCR of about 7 to 12 cycles was performed with a sample-barcoded 5' primer and a J-beta primer mix. Each TCR beta cDNA molecule received a unique molecular identifier from a template-switch 5' adaptor carrying 12 random nucleotides. Each sample yielded at least 3 million CDR3-containing paired-end reads. First-strand cDNA was synthesized from all RNA with the Mint cDNA synthesis kit, primed by a TRBC-specific oligonucleotide. Following uracil-DNA glycosylase treatment, a first 18-cycle PCR with universal primers M1SS and BC2_uni_R was performed on all cDNA. In the original analysis: For normalization, 1 million high-quality reads were randomly selected from each sample, with every read carrying a distinct molecular identifier. Instead of being binned into consensus sequences, reads with shared molecular identifiers were discarded. MiTCR, with a Q25 quality threshold and the strictest error-elimination algorithm, was used for CDR3 identification, clonotype clustering and error correction. A nonparametric unseen species model with Euler transformation was used to estimate a lower bound on total TCR beta diversity. TCRdb reanalyzed the raw reads on its own, using fastp at Q25 for trimming and MiXCR for clone calling, and kept in-frame beta chains. Duplicate CDR3 protein sequences are folded into a single record with the most common DNA and genes. Here the V and J calls rest on TCRdb's processing, not on the authors' analysis. This sample lists around 1,900,000 distinct CDR3 sequences; roughly 43% were detected once. The ten biggest clones cover more than 20% of the sample.

The sample taken for sequencing was blood. The TCR comes from a human donor in good health. Recombination linked TRBV10-3 to TRBJ2-6, and 8 bases in between align with TRBD1. The base sequence is TGTGCCATAAGAGGCGAACAGGGGGTCTCTGGGGCCAACGTCCTGACTTTC. This yields the protein CAIRGEQGVSGANVLTF.